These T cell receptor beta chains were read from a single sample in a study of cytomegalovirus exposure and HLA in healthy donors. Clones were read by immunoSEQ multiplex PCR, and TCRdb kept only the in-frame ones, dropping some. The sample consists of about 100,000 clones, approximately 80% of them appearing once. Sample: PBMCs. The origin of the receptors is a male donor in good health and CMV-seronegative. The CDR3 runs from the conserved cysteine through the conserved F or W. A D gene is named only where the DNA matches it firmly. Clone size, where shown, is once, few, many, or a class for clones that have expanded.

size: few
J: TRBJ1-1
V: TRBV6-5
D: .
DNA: TGTGCCAGCAGTTACCGGGGGAACACTGAAGCTTTCTTT
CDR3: CASSYRGNTEAFF

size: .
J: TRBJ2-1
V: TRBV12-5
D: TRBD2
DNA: TGTGCTAGTGGTTTAGGGAGGGACAATGAGCAGTTCTTC
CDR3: CASGLGRDNEQFF

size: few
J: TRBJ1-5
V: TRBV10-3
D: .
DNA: TGTGCCATCAGTGAGGGTCAGGGTGGGCAGCCCCAGCATTTT
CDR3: CAISEGQGGQPQHF

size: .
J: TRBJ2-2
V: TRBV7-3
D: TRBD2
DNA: TGTGCCAGCAGCTTACCCCCGGGACTAGCGACCGGGGAGCTGTTTTTT
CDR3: CASSLPPGLATGELFF

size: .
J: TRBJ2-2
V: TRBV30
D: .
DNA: TGTGCCTGTCGGGACACTAACACCGGGGAGCTGTTTTTT
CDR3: CACRDTNTGELFF

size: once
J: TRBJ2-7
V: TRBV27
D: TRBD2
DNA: TGTGCCAGCAGTTTTACTAGCGGGCCCTACGAGCAGTACTTC
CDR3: CASSFTSGPYEQYF

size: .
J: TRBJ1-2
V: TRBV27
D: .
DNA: TGTGCCAGCAGTTTAGGAGGCAGGGGCTATGGCTACACCTTC
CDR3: CASSLGGRGYGYTF

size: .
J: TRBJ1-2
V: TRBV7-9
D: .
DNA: TGTGCCAGCAGCTTAGTGGGGAGAGATTATGGCTACACCTTC
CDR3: CASSLVGRDYGYTF

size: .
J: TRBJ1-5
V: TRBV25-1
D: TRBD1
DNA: TGTGCCAGCACCGGGGGACAGGGGCATCAGCCCCAGCATTTT
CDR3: CASTGGQGHQPQHF

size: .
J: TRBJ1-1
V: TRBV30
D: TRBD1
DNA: TGTGCCTCCTCAGACAGGGCTGGGGCTTTCTTT
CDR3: CASSDRAGAFF

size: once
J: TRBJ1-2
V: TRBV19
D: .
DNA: TGTGCCAGTAGTCTAATGGGCTCGAGTAGGTCGGCTAACTATGGCTACACCTTC
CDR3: CASSLMGSSRSANYGYTF

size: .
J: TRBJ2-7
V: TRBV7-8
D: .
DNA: TGTGCCAGCCGAGGAATCCGAGCGGACGAGCAGTACTTC
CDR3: CASRGIRADEQYF

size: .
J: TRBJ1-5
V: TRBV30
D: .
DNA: TGTGCCTGGAGTGTAGGAGATCGGGGTCAGCCCCAGCATTTT
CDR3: CAWSVGDRGQPQHF

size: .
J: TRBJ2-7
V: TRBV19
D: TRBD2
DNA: TGTGCCAGTAGTATCTCTGGCCCAGCGGGAAGGAACGAGCAGTACTTC
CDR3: CASSISGPAGRNEQYF

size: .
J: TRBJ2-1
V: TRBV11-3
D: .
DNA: TGTGCCAGCAGTCAGAGAGGAAATGAGCAGTTCTTC
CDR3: CASSQRGNEQFF

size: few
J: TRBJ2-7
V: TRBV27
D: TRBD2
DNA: TGTGCCAGCAGTTTAGGGACTACCGCCTCCTACGAGCAGTACTTC
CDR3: CASSLGTTASYEQYF

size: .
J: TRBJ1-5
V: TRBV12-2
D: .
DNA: TGTGCAAGTCGCTTAGTTAGAGGGGGACAGGGGGGCAATCAGCCCCAGCATTTT
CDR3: CASRLVRGGQGGNQPQHF

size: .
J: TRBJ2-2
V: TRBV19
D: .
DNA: TGTGCCAGTAGTATAGCAGGGGCGCGCGGGGAGCTGTTTTTT
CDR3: CASSIAGARGELFF

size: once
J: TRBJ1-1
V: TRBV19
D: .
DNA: TGTGCCAGTCTTCCCTCGGGGTTACGGCGCACTGAAGCTTTCTTT
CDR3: CASLPSGLRRTEAFF

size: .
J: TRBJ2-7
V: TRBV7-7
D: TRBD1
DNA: TGTGCCAGCAGGACTACTCCCGGGGACAGGGGACACGAGCAGTACTTC
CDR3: CASRTTPGDRGHEQYF

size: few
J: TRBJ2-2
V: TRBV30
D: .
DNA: TGTGCCCAACACATAGGGAGGAATGTCGGGGAGCTGTTTTTT
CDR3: CAQHIGRNVGELFF

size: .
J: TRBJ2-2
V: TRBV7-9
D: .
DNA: TGTGCCAGCAGCTTATCGGTGAACGGGGAGCTGTTTTTT
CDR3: CASSLSVNGELFF

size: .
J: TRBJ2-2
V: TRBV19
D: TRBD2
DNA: TGTGCCAGTAGTACCAGCGGGAGGGCGAACACCGGGGAGCTGTTTTTT
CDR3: CASSTSGRANTGELFF

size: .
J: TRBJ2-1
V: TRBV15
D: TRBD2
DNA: TGTGCCACCAGCAGCTCCCGACTAGCGGGAGAGAGGGACAATGAGCAGTTCTTC
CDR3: CATSSSRLAGERDNEQFF

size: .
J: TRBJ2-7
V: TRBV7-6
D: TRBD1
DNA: TGTGCCAGCAGCTCGACAGGGGCCAGCTCCTACGAGCAGTACTTC
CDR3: CASSSTGASSYEQYF

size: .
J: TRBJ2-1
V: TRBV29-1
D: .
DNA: TGCAGCACCGCGGGAAGGGGCAATGAGCAGTTCTTC
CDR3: CSTAGRGNEQFF

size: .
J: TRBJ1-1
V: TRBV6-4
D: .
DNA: TGTGCCAGCAGTGAGGCAGAGAACACTGAAGCTTTCTTT
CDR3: CASSEAENTEAFF

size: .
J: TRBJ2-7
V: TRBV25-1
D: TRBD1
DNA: TGTGCCAGCAGACCCGACAGGGACGAGCAGTACTTC
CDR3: CASRPDRDEQYF

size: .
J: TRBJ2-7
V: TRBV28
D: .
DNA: TGTGCCAGCAGTTTCTCTGACTACGAGCAGTACTTC
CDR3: CASSFSDYEQYF

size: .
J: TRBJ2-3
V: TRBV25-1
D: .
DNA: TGTGCCAGCAGTGAATGGTACAGGGCAGGCACAGATACGCAGTATTTT
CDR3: CASSEWYRAGTDTQYF

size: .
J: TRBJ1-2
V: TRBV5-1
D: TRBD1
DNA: TGCGCCAGCAGCAGGACAGGGGGCGAAGTTGGCTACACCTTC
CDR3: CASSRTGGEVGYTF

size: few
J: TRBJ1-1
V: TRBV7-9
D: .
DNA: TGTGCCAGCAGTCCGGGCACTGAAGCTTTCTTT
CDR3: CASSPGTEAFF

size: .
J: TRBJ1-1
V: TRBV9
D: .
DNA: TGTGCCAGCAGCTCGGGGGTACAGGCGACGTATGACACTGAAGCTTTCTTT
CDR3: CASSSGVQATYDTEAFF

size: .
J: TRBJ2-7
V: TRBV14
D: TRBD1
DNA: TGTGCCAGCAGTTCGGACAGGGGCTACGAGCAGTACTTC
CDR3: CASSSDRGYEQYF

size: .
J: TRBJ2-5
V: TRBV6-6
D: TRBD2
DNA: TGTGCCAGCAGCCAACTAGCGGGAGAATGGGGAGAGCAGTACTTC
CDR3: CASSQLAGEWGEQYF

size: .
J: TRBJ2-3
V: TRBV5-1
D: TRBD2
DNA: TGCGCCAGCAGCTTGGGGAGCGGGAGTACAGATACGCAGTATTTT
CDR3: CASSLGSGSTDTQYF

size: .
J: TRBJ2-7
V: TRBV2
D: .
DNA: TGTGCCAGCAGGGGGACGGGGACAAACTACGAGCAGTACTTC
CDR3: CASRGTGTNYEQYF

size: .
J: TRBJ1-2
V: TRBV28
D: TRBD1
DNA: TGTGCCAGCAGGTCCCGAGGGGGCCTTAACTATGGCTACACCTTC
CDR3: CASRSRGGLNYGYTF

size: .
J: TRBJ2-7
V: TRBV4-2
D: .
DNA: TGTGCCAGCAGCCAAGGACTGTTAACCTACGAGCAGTACTTC
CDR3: CASSQGLLTYEQYF

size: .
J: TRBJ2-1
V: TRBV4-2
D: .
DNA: TGTGCCAGCAGCCAAGGAAAGGGGCTAGCGAAAAACAATGAGCAGTTCTTC
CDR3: CASSQGKGLAKNNEQFF

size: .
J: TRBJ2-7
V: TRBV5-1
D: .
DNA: TGCGCCAGCAGCCAGGGACATTCCTACGAGCAGTACTTC
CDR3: CASSQGHSYEQYF

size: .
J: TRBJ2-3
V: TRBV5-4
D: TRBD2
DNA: TGTGCCAGCAGCTCTCGACTAGCGGGAGGGATTGCAGATACGCAGTATTTT
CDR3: CASSSRLAGGIADTQYF

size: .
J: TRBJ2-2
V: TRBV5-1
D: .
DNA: TGCGCCAGCAGCCTTTCGGGGAGTGCATACACCGGGGAGCTGTTTTTT
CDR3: CASSLSGSAYTGELFF

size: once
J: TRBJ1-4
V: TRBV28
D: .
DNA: TGTGCCAGCAGTCTGAGGGGGGGGACGCTGGGAGAAAAACTGTTTTTT
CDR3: CASSLRGGTLGEKLFF

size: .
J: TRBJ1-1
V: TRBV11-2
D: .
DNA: TGTGCCAGCAGCCACCGGGGCACTGAAGCTTTCTTT
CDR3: CASSHRGTEAFF

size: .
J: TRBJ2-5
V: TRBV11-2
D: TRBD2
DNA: TGTGCCAGCAGCCCAGCGGGAGATTGGGTAAAGACCCAGTACTTC
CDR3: CASSPAGDWVKTQYF

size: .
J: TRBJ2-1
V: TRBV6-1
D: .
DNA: TGTGCCAGCAGGGCGGACTTTGAGCAGTTCTTC
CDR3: CASRADFEQFF

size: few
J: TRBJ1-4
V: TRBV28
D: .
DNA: TGTGCCAGCACCGAAGGGGGTCGGAACGAAAAACTGTTTTTT
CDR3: CASTEGGRNEKLFF

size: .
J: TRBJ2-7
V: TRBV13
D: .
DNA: TGTGCCAGCAGCTTAACAGCCTCCTACGAGCAGTACTTC
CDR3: CASSLTASYEQYF

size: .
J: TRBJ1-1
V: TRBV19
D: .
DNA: TGTGCCAGTAGTGTCTCCGGGAAGAACACTGAAGCTTTCTTT
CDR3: CASSVSGKNTEAFF